The next 3 T cell receptor beta chains were all read from a single sample in a study of OX40 agonist ivuxolimab in advanced cancers. Clones were sequenced by immunoSEQ multiplex PCR, and TCRdb holds only the in-frame ones, with some missing. The profile shows over 15,000 clones, just over 85% of them singletons. The specimen was CD4+ or CD8+ T cells sorted from blood, collected in a trial of the OX40 agonist ivuxolimab. Source of these receptors: an adult with an advanced solid tumor such as melanoma, head and neck, liver or kidney cancer.

The J gene is TRBJ2-5, the V gene TRBV21-1; TRBD2 is the table's D call and was not checked against the DNA. TRBV21-1 corresponds to a pseudogene. This CDR3 has 14 amino acids. CDR3 coding DNA: TGTGCCAGCGCCATAGTAGCGGGGGAAGAGACCCAGTACTTC. The encoded protein is CASAIVAGEETQYF.

The chain carries TRBV7-9 and TRBJ2-2; D uncertain. CDR1 is SEHNR and CDR2 is FQNEAQ in the germline V gene (reference sequence). There are 13 residues in the CDR3. V gave up 3 bases and J gave up 6 bases, with 8 bases separating them. CDR3: CASSLGRSGELFF. In DNA, the CDR3 is TGTGCCAGCAGCTTGGGTCGTTCCGGGGAGCTGTTTTTT.

The CDR3 nucleotides are TGTGCCAGCAGTTACGGGGGGGTCCAGGGATCACCCCTCCACTTT. It specifies CASSYGGVQGSPLHF. The J gene is TRBJ1-6, the V gene TRBV6-5; D is perhaps TRBD1 (5 bases). The CDR3 is 15 residues long. The germline gives CDR1 MNHEY, CDR2 SVGAGI. The germline V and J ends were trimmed by 2 bases and 10 bases, with 15 bases remaining between them.